This T cell receptor beta chain was captured in a study of T cell responses to AZD1222 COVID-19 vaccine. Study results and limitations: Unmutated variant regions reportedly attract nearly half of all spike-specific TCRs. Females outnumbered males among donors, who were mostly white British; clonal diversity was possibly underestimated. Two doses of AZD1222 preceded a rise in Spike-specific TCR breadth and depth.

Sequenced by immunoSEQ multiplex PCR; TCRdb stores in-frame clones only, minus some. The table shows over 100,000 clones, with approximately 86% occurring only once. On this clone: Its matching antigen is unknown.

The V gene end was trimmed by 5 bases and the J gene end by 10 bases; junction bases not matched to a gene: 5. Germline V gene lookup returns CDR1 SEHNR and CDR2 FQNEAQ (reference sequence). This CDR3 contains 14 residues. The V call is TRBV7-9, the J call TRBJ1-6; 10 nucleotides match TRBD1. The sample was peripheral blood, taken on day 0 of MenACWY control vaccination. The TCR sequence derives from an adult in good health. The CDR3 DNA follows: TGTGCCAGCAGCGCCGGACAGGGGGGCTCACCCCTCCACTTT. As protein: CASSAGQGGSPLHF.